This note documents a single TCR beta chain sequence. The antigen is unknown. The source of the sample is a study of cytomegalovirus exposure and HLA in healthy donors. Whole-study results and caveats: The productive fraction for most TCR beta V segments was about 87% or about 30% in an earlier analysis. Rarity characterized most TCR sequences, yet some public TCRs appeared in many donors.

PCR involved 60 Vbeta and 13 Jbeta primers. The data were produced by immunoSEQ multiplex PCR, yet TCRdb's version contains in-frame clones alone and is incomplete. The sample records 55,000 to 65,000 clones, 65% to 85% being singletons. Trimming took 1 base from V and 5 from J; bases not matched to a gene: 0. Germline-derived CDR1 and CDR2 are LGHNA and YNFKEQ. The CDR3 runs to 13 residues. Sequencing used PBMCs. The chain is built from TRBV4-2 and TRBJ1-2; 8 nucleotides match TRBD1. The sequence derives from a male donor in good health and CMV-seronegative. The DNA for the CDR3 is TGTGCCAGCAGCCAAGGACAGGGGTATGGCTACACCTTC. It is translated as CASSQGQGYGYTF.